This is a list of T cell receptor beta chains from one sample in a study of OX40 agonist ivuxolimab in advanced cancers. Sequencing used immunoSEQ multiplex PCR; TCRdb keeps in-frame clones, though not all of them. The sample has some 60,000 clones; about 83% are singletons. The material sequenced was CD4+ or CD8+ T cells sorted from blood, taken in a trial of the OX40 agonist ivuxolimab. The receptors were gathered from an adult with an advanced solid tumor such as melanoma, head and neck, liver or kidney cancer. The CDR3 runs from the conserved cysteine through the conserved F or W. Each record gives: D gene, J gene, clone size, V gene, CDR3 DNA, CDR3 protein. D genes are given only for firm matches. Rows give clone size only sometimes, using once, few, many, or a class for an expanded clone.

. TRBJ1-3 . TRBV28 TGTGCCATCGATCCAGGGAGTTCTGGAAACACCATATATTTT CAIDPGSSGNTIYF
. TRBJ1-2 . TRBV19 TGTGCCAGTAGTATGAGACAAGATTGGGGCTACACCTTC CASSMRQDWGYTF
TRBD1 TRBJ2-7 once TRBV6-6 TGTGCCAGCAGAAAAGGGACAGGGGCCTCCTACGAGCAGTACTTC CASRKGTGASYEQYF
. TRBJ2-7 . TRBV9 TGTGCCGGAAAACAGAACTTCTACGAGCAGTACTTC CAGKQNFYEQYF
TRBD1 TRBJ2-5 . TRBV28 TGTGCCAGCAGTTGGGGACAGGGTCCAGAGACCCAGTACTTC CASSWGQGPETQYF
. TRBJ2-1 . TRBV6-5 TGTGCCAGCAGTTATTCCGCCGGGGCCTCCTACAATGAGCAGTTCTTC CASSYSAGASYNEQFF
TRBD1 TRBJ1-2 . TRBV5-1 TGCGCCAGCAGCTTGTCAGGGGGCTATGGCTACACCTTC CASSLSGGYGYTF
. TRBJ1-1 . TRBV4-1 TGCGCCAGCAGCCAAGATGCGGCCCACGACTATGCTGAAGCTTTCTTT CASSQDAAHDYAEAFF
TRBD1 TRBJ1-6 . TRBV5-1 TGCGCCAGCAGCACCCGGGACAGTTCTAATTCACCCCTCCACTTT CASSTRDSSNSPLHF
. TRBJ1-4 . TRBV28 TGTGCCAGCAGTTCGCTAAGCACTCCAGGAACTAATGAAAAACTGTTTTTT CASSSLSTPGTNEKLFF
TRBD1 TRBJ1-4 . TRBV15 TGTGCCACCAGCAGACAGGACAGGGAAAAACTGTTTTTT CATSRQDREKLFF
. TRBJ2-1 . TRBV5-1 TGCGCCAGCATCAGGGGCGGCGCGGGAGTTGGGGATGAGCAGTTCTTC CASIRGGAGVGDEQFF
TRBD1 TRBJ2-7 once TRBV6-6 TGTGCCAGCCGGACAGGGGATTCCTACGAGCAGTACTTC CASRTGDSYEQYF
TRBD1 TRBJ1-1 few TRBV7-9 TGTGCCAGCGCATACCGGGACAGCGAGTATCCCGACACTGAAGCTTTCTTT CASAYRDSEYPDTEAFF
TRBD1 TRBJ1-4 . TRBV6-6 TGTGCCAGCAGTCAAGACAGGGGTTCGGGTGAAAAACTGTTTTTT CASSQDRGSGEKLFF
. TRBJ1-4 many TRBV7-9 TGTGCCAGCAGCTTTGGCAGGGGAAATGAAAAACTGTTTTTT CASSFGRGNEKLFF
. TRBJ1-2 . TRBV9 TGTGCCAGCAGCGCGGGAGGGCAGAACTATGGCTACACCTTC CASSAGGQNYGYTF
TRBD1 TRBJ2-2 . TRBV23-1 TGCGCCAGCAGTCACCCAGGGGGTCGGACCGGGGAGCTGTTTTTT CASSHPGGRTGELFF
. TRBJ1-4 . TRBV7-2 TGTGCCAGCAGCTTACCAGGGGACCTAGAAACACTGTTTTTT CASSLPGDLETLFF
. TRBJ2-5 once TRBV5-1 TGCGCCAGCAGTTTTAACCGGCAAGAGACCCAGTACTTC CASSFNRQETQYF
. TRBJ2-5 . TRBV11-2 TGTGCCAGCAGCTTAGATCCGGGCATCCAAGAGACCCAGTACTTC CASSLDPGIQETQYF
TRBD2 TRBJ2-1 . TRBV28 TGTGCCAGCAACTCAGCGGGAGACACCTACAATGAGCAGTTCTTC CASNSAGDTYNEQFF
. TRBJ2-7 once TRBV11-2 TGTGCCAGCAGCCGTAATACCTTATTTTTCACCTCCTACGAGCAGTACTTC CASSRNTLFFTSYEQYF
. TRBJ2-3 . TRBV7-9 TGTGCCAGCAGCCCGGACAGCACAGATACGCAGTATTTT CASSPDSTDTQYF
TRBD2 TRBJ2-1 . TRBV7-2 TGTGCCAGCAGCTTCGGGACTAGCATTGAGCAGTTCTTC CASSFGTSIEQFF
TRBD1 TRBJ2-7 once TRBV28 TGTGCCAGCAGTTGGGGACAGGGACCCTACGAGCAGTACTTC CASSWGQGPYEQYF
TRBD2 TRBJ2-3 few TRBV9 TGTGCCAGCAGCGTAGCCCCAGGGGGAGCTAGCGGGGGCACAGATACGCAGTATTTT CASSVAPGGASGGTDTQYF
. TRBJ2-4 . TRBV20-1 TGCAGTGGCCCGACAGGAAACATTCAGTACTTC CSGPTGNIQYF
TRBD2 TRBJ2-7 . TRBV30 TGTGCCTGGAGTGGACTAGCGGGAGCCGCCTACGAGCAGTACTTC CAWSGLAGAAYEQYF
TRBD2 TRBJ2-1 . TRBV19 TGTGCCAGTAGTCCCTTGCGGAGCGGGAGGGCCAGAGAGCAGTTCTTC CASSPLRSGRAREQFF
. TRBJ1-1 . TRBV5-8 TGTGCCAGCAGGGTTAGGGAGAACACTGAAGCTTTCTTT CASRVRENTEAFF
. TRBJ2-2 . TRBV19 TGTGCCAGTATCCGATGGGGGGCGCAGAGCACCGGGGAGCTGTTTTTT CASIRWGAQSTGELFF
. TRBJ2-7 once TRBV5-6 TGTGCCAGCAGCTTAACAGGGATTAACTACGAGCAGTACTTC CASSLTGINYEQYF
TRBD2 TRBJ2-7 . TRBV6-6 TGTGCCAGCAGGACTAGCGGGGGTTACTCCTACGAGCAGTACTTC CASRTSGGYSYEQYF
. TRBJ1-4 . TRBV5-5 TGTGCCAGCAGCTTGAGCTTTGCAACTAATGAAAAACTGTTTTTT CASSLSFATNEKLFF
TRBD1 TRBJ1-2 . TRBV2 TGTGCCAGCCAGCGGACGACAGGGGACGGCTACACCTTC CASQRTTGDGYTF
. TRBJ2-7 once TRBV10-2 TGCGCCAGCAGCCCGGGGTCCTACGAGCAGTACTTC CASSPGSYEQYF
. TRBJ2-7 . TRBV9 TGTGCCAGCAGCGGTACGGATTCCTACGAGCAGTACTTC CASSGTDSYEQYF
TRBD1 TRBJ2-2 . TRBV7-2 TGTGCCAGCAGCTCGCAGGGGGCGGTCACCGGGGAGCTGTTTTTT CASSSQGAVTGELFF
. TRBJ1-1 . TRBV27 TGTGCCAGCAAGAGGACGGGAAAGAACACTGAAGCTTTCTTT CASKRTGKNTEAFF
TRBD1 TRBJ2-1 once TRBV19 TGTGCCAGTAGTCGAGACAGGGGGCCAAGGGTAGATGAGCAGTTCTTC CASSRDRGPRVDEQFF
TRBD1 TRBJ1-5 . TRBV19 TGTGCCAGTAGTATACACAGGGGCAGCAATCAGCCCCAGCATTTT CASSIHRGSNQPQHF
. TRBJ1-1 . TRBV2 TGTGCCAGCAAAGGACCTCCCTACGGGAACACTGAAGCTTTCTTT CASKGPPYGNTEAFF
TRBD2 TRBJ2-7 . TRBV4-1 TGCGCCAGCAGCCACCGACTAGCCCATGGCCCCGAGCAGTACTTC CASSHRLAHGPEQYF